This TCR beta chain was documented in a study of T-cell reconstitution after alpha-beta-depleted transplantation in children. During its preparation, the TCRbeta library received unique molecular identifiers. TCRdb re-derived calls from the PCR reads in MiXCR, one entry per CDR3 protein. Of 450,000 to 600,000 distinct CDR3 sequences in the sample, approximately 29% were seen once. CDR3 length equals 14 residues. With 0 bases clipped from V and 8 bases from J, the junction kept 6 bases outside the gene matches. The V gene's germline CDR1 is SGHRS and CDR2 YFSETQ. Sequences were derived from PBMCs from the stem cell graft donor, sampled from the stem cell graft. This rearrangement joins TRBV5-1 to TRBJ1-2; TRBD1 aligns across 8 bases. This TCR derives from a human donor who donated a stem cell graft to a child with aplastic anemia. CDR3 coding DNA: TGCGCCAGCAGCTTGGAGGCCAGGGGGCGAGGCTACACCTTC. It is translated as CASSLEARGRGYTF.